This T cell receptor beta chain emerged from a study of blood T cell repertoires in COVID-19. Study context: Acute and convalescent COVID-19 samples came from the United States, Italy and Spain. In each case, the material was cDNA or gDNA derived from T cells, B-cell-depleted T cells, or PBMCs.

CDR1 and CDR2 (germline): LNHDA, SQIVND (reference sequence). J was trimmed by 9 bases and V by 5 bases; bases with no gene match: 6. The CDR3 sequence is 14 residues long. Authors' methods: Reference gene primers were amplified, and this amplification served to estimate nucleated cell counts. Measured with immunoSEQ multiplex PCR; TCRdb has only the in-frame clones, and not every one. Clone size and V and J calls were adopted from that table, with D and trimming inferred from the DNA. This table holds 25,000 to 30,000 clones, 70% to 90% found once. V is TRBV19 and J is TRBJ2-1; 11 bases line up with TRBD2. Input material: peripheral blood. The clonotype originates from a man aged 65 to 85 with active COVID-19. CDR3 residues: CASSDLAGGGEQFF. The CDR3 DNA is TGTGCCAGTAGTGACCTAGCGGGGGGTGGTGAGCAGTTCTTC.